The sample holds a few counts of the clone carrying this T cell receptor (beta chain). Its antigen is not identified. Extraction and reverse transcription of RNA yielded cDNA as the sequencing template. Generated by immunoSEQ multiplex PCR, the TCRdb table keeps only in-frame clones and is missing some. The sample shows about 290,000 clones, roughly 50% of them seen only once. This specimen belongs to a study of CD8+ T cells in alopecia areata. Study details: Severity scoring for treated patients was based on the percentage of affected scalp area. Study findings and constraints: Normal scalp showed lower clonality than lesional scalp, especially alopecia totalis/universalis. The study found that many expanded lesional clones persisted in scalp and blood during tofacitinib. One nonresponder leaves baseline CD8+ expansion's link to response uncertain.

Indicated treatment: oral pan-JAK inhibitor, 5-10 mg twice daily. The CDR3 sequence is 15 residues long. V trimming: 5 bases; J trimming: 2 bases; junction bases outside the gene matches: 5. Germline values: CDR1 LNHDA, CDR2 SQIVND (reference sequence). The receptor was derived from a human donor with alopecia areata. Sequencing used CD4+ T cells sorted from blood, obtained at week 24, from a patient treated with tofacitinib. The chain joins TRBV19 to TRBJ2-3; 9 bases are shared with TRBD2. The DNA of the CDR3 is TGTGCCAGTAGTGAATTAGCGGGGGCCACAGATACGCAGTATTTT. Translating it yields CASSELAGATDTQYF.